These 31 T cell receptor beta chains were sequenced from one sample in a study of cytomegalovirus exposure and HLA in healthy donors. It was with 60 Vbeta and 13 Jbeta primers that the PCR ran. Profiled with immunoSEQ multiplex PCR; TCRdb holds only in-frame clones, not every one. The profile shows roughly 160,000 clones, 82% of them singletons. The specimen was PBMCs. The receptors come from a male donor in good health and CMV-seropositive.

The V call is TRBV5-4, the J call TRBJ2-7; TRBD1 matches at 12 bases. This CDR3 is 15 amino acids long. Germline CDR1 and CDR2: SGHNT and YYREEE (reference sequence). Losses at the gene ends were 4 bases for V and 0 bases for J; bases not matched to a gene: 2. CDR3 sequence reads: CASSGGQGASYEQYF. CDR3 in DNA: TGTGCCAGCAGCGGGGGACAGGGGGCCTCCTACGAGCAGTACTTC.

V and J are TRBV2 and TRBJ1-1; perhaps TRBD1 as D (6 bases). Germline V lookup: CDR1 SNHLY, CDR2 FYNNEI. Trimming pared 6 bases from V and 3 bases from J, leaving 11 bases between. CDR3 length: 13 amino acids. DNA of the CDR3: TGTGCCAGCAGGGCAGGGGTACACACTGAAGCTTTCTTT. Protein: CASRAGVHTEAFF.

The J gene is TRBJ1-2, the V gene TRBV20-1; 8 nucleotides agree with TRBD1. This CDR3 contains 11 residues. With 6 bases clipped from V and 4 bases from J, the junction kept 1 base outside the gene matches. The germline V gene encodes CDR1 DFQATT and CDR2 SNEGSKA (reference sequence). CDR3 DNA: TGCAGTGCCCAGGGGGCCTATGGCTACACCTTC. It yields the protein CSAQGAYGYTF.

The chain is built from TRBV15 and TRBJ1-2, with D tentatively TRBD1 (5 bases). V was clipped by 0 bases and J by 4 bases, with 12 bases between them. Per the germline V gene, CDR1 is LNHNV and CDR2 is YYDKDF (reference sequence). The CDR3 totals 15 residues. This CDR3 reads CATSRDNQGLYGYTF. CDR3 bases: TGTGCCACCAGCAGAGATAATCAGGGCCTCTATGGCTACACCTTC.

This chain joins TRBV5-8 and TRBJ2-7, with D unclear. This CDR3 is 16 amino acids long. Between the trimmed V and J ends, which lost 4 bases and 0 bases, there was a span of 17 bases. Per the germline V gene, CDR1 is SGHTS and CDR2 is YDEGEE. The CDR3 here is CASSRRRIPNSYEQYF. For the CDR3, the DNA is TGTGCCAGCAGCAGGAGACGGATCCCCAACTCCTACGAGCAGTACTTC.

J is TRBJ2-6 and V is TRBV10-2, with 9 bases that match TRBD1. Trimming cost V 6 bases and J 0 bases; bases outside gene matches: 6. Germline lookup yields CDR1 WSHSY and CDR2 SAAADI. This CDR3 comprises 17 residues. The CDR3 region is CASSPTGGSSGANVLTF. The CDR3 coding sequence is TGCGCCAGCAGCCCGACAGGGGGTAGCTCTGGGGCCAACGTCCTGACTTTC.

This chain uses TRBV7-8 with TRBJ2-3; a possible D gene is TRBD2 (6 bases). The CDR3 has 15 residues. Germline loops: CDR1 SGHVS, CDR2 FQNEAQ. Between the trimmed V and J ends, which lost 3 bases and 0 bases, there was a span of 10 bases. Here the CDR3 reads CASSFDGTSTDTQYF. CDR3 bases: TGTGCCAGCAGCTTCGACGGGACTAGCACAGATACGCAGTATTTT.

This clone was counted only a few times. The chain couples TRBV5-6 to TRBJ1-4; unclear D gene. CDR1 is SGHDT, CDR2 YYEEEE, per germline. Trimming took off 4 bases at V and 7 bases at J, with 17 bases between the two ends. The CDR3 length is 15 residues. Here the CDR3 DNA reads TGTGCCAGCAGCCGTGAAGGTCGCGCGGGTGAAAAACTGTTTTTT. Amino acid sequence: CASSREGRAGEKLFF.

The chain joins TRBV7-9 to TRBJ2-7; 7 bases map to TRBD1. The CDR3 has 15 residues. Germline CDR1 is SEHNR and CDR2 is FQNEAQ (reference sequence). Unmatched junction bases numbered 8, after V lost 4 bases and J lost 2 bases. The DNA of the CDR3 is TGTGCCAGCAGCTCTCCTACGGGACAGACCTACGAGCAGTACTTC. It encodes CASSSPTGQTYEQYF.

This chain connects TRBV11-2 to TRBJ1-1, with D uncertain. This CDR3 has 14 residues. V was cut by 0 bases and J by 5 bases, with 10 bases left in between. Germline lookup yields CDR1 SGHAT and CDR2 FQNNGV. As DNA, the CDR3 is TGTGCCAGCAGCTTAGATGGGGAGACGACTGAAGCTTTCTTT. This sequence encodes CASSLDGETTEAFF.

This chain joins TRBV28 and TRBJ1-2, with D tentatively TRBD1 (6 bases). Per the germline V gene, CDR1 is MDHEN and CDR2 is SYDVKM. V was cut by 3 bases and J by 4 bases, with 12 bases left in between. This CDR3 contains 14 residues. This CDR3 reads CASSFSGEGYGYTF. The CDR3 nucleotides read TGTGCCAGCAGTTTCTCAGGGGAGGGCTATGGCTACACCTTC.

The chain joins TRBV5-1 to TRBJ2-3; 8 bases are shared with TRBD1. CDR3 length: 16 residues. The ends lost 3 bases at V and 7 bases at J; junction bases unmatched: 13. Germline CDR1 reads SGHRS; CDR2 reads YFSETQ. CDR3 coding DNA: TGCGCCAGCAGCTCCATGGGACAGGCCGCGGGGAATACGCAGTATTTT. Translating gives CASSSMGQAAGNTQYF.

The V call is TRBV14, the J call TRBJ1-1, with 7 bases aligning to TRBD1. J lost 3 bases, V lost 4 bases, and 8 bases had no gene match. This CDR3 contains 15 residues. The germline gives CDR1 SGHDN, CDR2 FVKESK. Here the CDR3 reads CASSRVQGYDTEAFF. The CDR3 nucleotides are TGTGCCAGCAGCCGTGTACAGGGGTACGACACTGAAGCTTTCTTT.

The chain couples TRBV10-1 to TRBJ1-1; 7 bases are a match to TRBD1. Germline CDR1 is WNHNN and CDR2 is SYGVQD (reference sequence). This CDR3 has 13 amino acids. V shed 6 bases and J 3 bases; nucleotides not matched to a gene: 4. CDR3 sequence: CASRHDRDTEAFF. In nucleotides, the CDR3 is TGCGCCAGCAGACACGACAGGGACACTGAAGCTTTCTTT.

The genes are TRBV28 and TRBJ2-7; D possibly corresponds to TRBD2 (6 bases). V was cut by 6 bases and J by 7 bases, with 19 bases left in between. Per germline, CDR1 MDHEN and CDR2 SYDVKM. The CDR3 is 14 amino acids. This CDR3 reads CASSKGSPAGEQYF. The DNA for the CDR3 is TGTGCCAGCAGCAAGGGAAGCCCCGCGGGGGAGCAGTACTTC.

The rearrangement links TRBV19 to TRBJ2-3, with 7 bases matching TRBD1. This CDR3 has 14 residues. The V and J ends lost 8 bases and 3 bases, in that order; junction bases with no gene match: 8. CDR1 is LNHDA, CDR2 SQIVND, per germline (reference sequence). CDR3 bases: TGTGCCAGTGCGACAGGGCAAGGGACAGATACGCAGTATTTT. Residues: CASATGQGTDTQYF.

V gene TRBV12-5 combines with J gene TRBJ2-7, with D possibly being TRBD1 (5 bases). Between the trimmed V and J ends, which lost 4 bases and 3 bases, there was a span of 10 bases. Germline V gives CDR1 LGHNT, CDR2 FRNRAP. The CDR3 totals 13 residues. CDR3 DNA: TGTGCTAGTGGTTCGACAGAGCTCTACGAGCAGTACTTC. Protein sequence: CASGSTELYEQYF.

This rearrangement joins TRBV9 to TRBJ2-7; 7 bases line up with TRBD2. This CDR3 region has 15 residues. The V gene's germline CDR1 is SGDLS and CDR2 YYNGEE. V shed 4 bases, J shed 2 bases, and the junction held 9 bases outside the gene matches. The CDR3 nucleotides read TGTGCCAGCAGCCCTAGGGAGGGCGGGACCTACGAGCAGTACTTC. This codes for CASSPREGGTYEQYF.

The rearrangement joins TRBV6-5 to TRBJ2-7; 7 bases map to TRBD1. The germline CDR1 and CDR2 sequences are MNHEY and SVGAGI. This CDR3 is built from 15 residues. The ends lost 6 bases at V and 3 bases at J; junction bases unmatched: 11. The CDR3 spells CASSYYKTGSYEQYF. The CDR3 region has the DNA TGTGCCAGCAGCTATTATAAGACAGGGAGCTACGAGCAGTACTTC.

V usage is TRBV11-2 and J usage is TRBJ2-7, with 9 bases lining up with TRBD1. The germline V gene has CDR1 SGHAT and CDR2 FQNNGV. The CDR3 covers 15 residues. After removal of 5 bases from V and 5 bases from J, the junction contained 10 bases not matched to a gene. The CDR3 loop reads CASSVVTGGSDEQYF. The CDR3 bases are TGTGCCAGCAGCGTGGTGACAGGGGGGTCGGACGAGCAGTACTTC.

This clone appeared a single time. CDR3 in DNA: TGTGCCAGCAACCCCGGACAGGGGGCTGGTACTGAAGCTTTCTTT. Its translation: CASNPGQGAGTEAFF. V and J are TRBV28 and TRBJ1-1, with TRBD1 identical over 11 bases. The V gene end was trimmed by 7 bases and the J gene end by 5 bases; junction bases not matched to a gene: 9. The CDR3 is 15 residues long. Per germline, CDR1 MDHEN and CDR2 SYDVKM.

The rearrangement joins TRBV28 to TRBJ1-1; D is unclear. The germline V gene encodes CDR1 MDHEN and CDR2 SYDVKM. CDR3 size: 12 residues. The V end lost 4 bases, the J end lost 10 bases, and 13 bases lay between the germline ends. Here the CDR3 reads CASSSLQDTAFF. DNA of the CDR3: TGTGCCAGCAGTTCCCTCCAGGATACAGCTTTCTTT.

This clone has more than one count but fewer than ten. This chain uses TRBV5-6 with TRBJ2-1; 9 bases line up with TRBD1. Germline CDR1 reads SGHDT; CDR2 reads YYEEEE. V dropped 5 bases and J dropped 7; count of bases not matched to a gene: 10. The CDR3 runs 15 residues. The CDR3 sequence is CASRGQGAVGNEQFF. The DNA for the CDR3 is TGTGCCAGCAGGGGACAGGGAGCAGTCGGGAATGAGCAGTTCTTC.

The V gene is TRBV30, the J gene TRBJ1-4; possibly TRBD1 for D (5 bases). Germline V gene data show CDR1 as GTSNPN and CDR2 as SVGIG (reference sequence). V lost 0 bases to trimming and J lost 6 bases, with 8 bases between them. The CDR3 is 13 amino acids. For the CDR3, the DNA is TGTGCCTGGAGTGTAGGGGTGGATGAAAAACTGTTTTTT. Translation: CAWSVGVDEKLFF.

This sequence joins TRBV7-2 and TRBJ2-1; unclear D gene. V lost 2 bases, J lost 1 base, and 12 bases lay in between. Germline CDR1 and CDR2: SGHTA and FQGNSA. The CDR3 has 16 amino acids. CDR3 residues: CASSLRLDQSYNEQFF. The CDR3 bases are TGTGCCAGCAGCTTAAGGCTAGACCAATCCTACAATGAGCAGTTCTTC.

This clone was counted between two and nine times. CDR3 in DNA: TGTGCCAGCGGGGAGCGGGAGGCCTGGAATGAGCAGTTCTTC. It specifies CASGEREAWNEQFF. The chain recombines TRBV6-5 with TRBJ2-1; TRBD2 agrees at 9 bases. The CDR3 is 14 residues long. V lost 8 bases to trimming and J lost 7 bases; unmatched junction nucleotides: 9. Per germline, CDR1 MNHEY and CDR2 SVGAGI.

This chain connects TRBV7-9 to TRBJ2-2; tentatively, D is TRBD2 (5 bases). CDR1 SEHNR and CDR2 FQNEAQ come from the germline V gene (reference sequence). The V and J ends lost 0 bases and 13 bases respectively, with 12 bases between them. This CDR3 has 13 amino acids. The CDR3 here is CASSLAEVGALFF. The CDR3 DNA sequence: TGTGCCAGCAGCTTAGCGGAGGTCGGCGCGCTGTTTTTT.

The chain carries TRBV28 and TRBJ1-6; 8 nucleotides agree with TRBD1. This CDR3 spans 14 amino acids. The V and J ends lost 5 bases and 8 bases, in that order; junction bases with no gene match: 5. The V gene's germline CDR1 is MDHEN and CDR2 SYDVKM. CDR3 residues: CASSETGEHSPLHF. CDR3 DNA: TGTGCCAGCAGTGAGACAGGGGAACATTCACCCCTCCACTTT.

The chain combines TRBV6-1 with TRBJ2-3; 13 bases map to TRBD2. The V segment lost 6 bases and the J segment 4 bases; nucleotides outside the gene matches: 4. The CDR3 consists of 15 residues. Germline V CDR1 and CDR2: MNHNS, SASEGT. This chain's CDR3 is CASRTGTSGADTQYF. The CDR3 DNA reads TGTGCCAGCAGGACCGGGACTAGCGGGGCAGATACGCAGTATTTT.

This chain links TRBV5-1 with TRBJ2-5; D is possibly TRBD2 (5 bases). CDR1 and CDR2 (germline): SGHRS, YFSETQ. The CDR3 is made up of 14 amino acids. V was clipped by 0 bases and J by 3 bases, with 9 bases between them. CDR3 DNA sequence: TGCGCCAGCAGCTTGGCTTCCGGGGAAGAGACCCAGTACTTC. This encodes CASSLASGEETQYF.

V usage is TRBV7-9 and J usage is TRBJ2-3; D is undetermined. The ends were cut back, 1 base at V and 0 bases at J, with 5 bases in the middle. This CDR3 spans 14 amino acids. The V gene's germline CDR1 is SEHNR and CDR2 FQNEAQ (reference sequence). The CDR3 here is CASSLVSSTDTQYF. The CDR3, as DNA: TGTGCCAGCAGCTTAGTATCCAGCACAGATACGCAGTATTTT.